The following is a TCR beta chain sequence with its context. Its antigen is currently unknown. Being one base from a much bigger clone, this may be a read error. This CDR3 has 16 residues. Germline values: CDR1 SGHVS, CDR2 FQNEAQ. RNA transcripts provided the source from which TCR beta CDR3 regions were amplified. The HTBI primer set drove a first-round RT-PCR of the TCR CDR3. One entry per CDR3 protein, called by TCRdb with MiXCR from the multiplex PCR reads. The repertoire has 300,000 to 350,000 distinct CDR3 sequences, around a sixth of them found once; the top ten carry 45% to 50%. The entry originates in a study of T cells in Graves' hyperthyroidism and ophthalmopathy. General observations from the study: Separating ophthalmopathy from stable hyperthyroidism was achieved by a 13 V-J model. Within blood appeared most thyroid clonotypes that had expanded above 0.001.

If no ophthalmopathy progression occurred within 18 months, Graves' hyperthyroidism was stable. Diagnosis relied on clinical symptoms, serum thyroxine and TRAb, thyroid ultrasound and orbital computed tomography. The specimen was blood. The chain is built from TRBV7-8 and TRBJ1-5, with 7 bases that match TRBD1. The receptor comes from a woman aged 45-65 years with Graves' hyperthyroidism. The CDR3 nucleotides read TGTGCCAGCAGCCCGGGACAGCTGTATAGCAATCAGCCCCAGAATTTT. Protein sequence: CASSPGQLYSNQPQNF. Full variable domain (rest looked up from reference TRBV7-8 and TRBJ1-5): GAGVSQSPRYKVAKRGQDVALRCDPISGHVSLFWYQQALGQGPEFLTYFQNEAQLDKSGLPSDRFFAERPEGSVSTLKIQRTQQEDSAVYLCASSPGQLYSNQPQNFGDGTRLSIL.